This TCR beta chain was identified during a study of T cell responses to AZD1222 COVID-19 vaccine. This clone was detected only a few times. The protocol was immunoSEQ multiplex PCR, while the TCRdb copy is restricted to in-frame clones and leaves out a portion. Here the sample spans tens of thousands of clones, roughly 85% being singletons. The CDR3 loop spans 14 amino acids. Between the trimmed V and J ends, which lost 3 bases and 4 bases, there was a span of 12 bases. Per germline, CDR1 LNHDA and CDR2 SQIVND (reference sequence). Sequenced here: peripheral blood, sampled 28 days after the second AZD1222 dose. This chain connects TRBV19 to TRBJ1-2; D is perhaps TRBD1 (6 bases). This receptor was taken from an adult who received the AZD1222 COVID-19 vaccine. The CDR3 sequence is CASSIDGGGYGYTF. CDR3 nucleotide sequence: TGTGCCAGTAGTATCGATGGGGGCGGCTATGGCTACACCTTC.